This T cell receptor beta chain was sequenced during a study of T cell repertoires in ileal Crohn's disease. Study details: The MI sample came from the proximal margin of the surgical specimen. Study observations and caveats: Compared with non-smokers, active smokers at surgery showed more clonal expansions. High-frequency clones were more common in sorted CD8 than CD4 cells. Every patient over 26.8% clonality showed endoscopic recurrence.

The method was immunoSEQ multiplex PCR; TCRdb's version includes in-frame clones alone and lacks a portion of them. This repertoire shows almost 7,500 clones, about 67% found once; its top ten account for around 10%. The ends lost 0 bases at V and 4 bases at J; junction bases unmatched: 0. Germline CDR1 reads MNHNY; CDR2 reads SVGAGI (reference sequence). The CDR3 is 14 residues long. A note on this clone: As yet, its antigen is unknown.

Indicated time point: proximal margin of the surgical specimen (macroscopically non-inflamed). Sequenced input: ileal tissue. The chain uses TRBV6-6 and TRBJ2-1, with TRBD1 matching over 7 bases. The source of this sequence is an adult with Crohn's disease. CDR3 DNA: TGTGCCAGCAGTTACTCGACAGGGTACAATGAGCAGTTCTTC. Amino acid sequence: CASSYSTGYNEQFF.